Listed here are 31 T cell receptor beta chains from one sample, sequenced in a study of blood T cell repertoires in COVID-19. The assay was immunoSEQ multiplex PCR, and TCRdb's table has in-frame clones only and misses some. The data contain about 480,000 clones, around 88% of them singletons. The sample consisted of peripheral blood. These receptors were obtained from a woman aged 45-65 years with COVID-19, enrolled during active disease.

V usage is TRBV19 and J usage is TRBJ2-7; D is perhaps TRBD1 (6 bases). From germline, CDR1 is LNHDA and CDR2 SQIVND (reference sequence). CDR3 size: 16 residues. With 3 bases removed from V and 0 bases from J, the gap between germline ends came to 15 bases. This chain's CDR3 is CASSIQGGESSYEQYF. The CDR3 DNA reads as TGTGCCAGTAGTATCCAAGGGGGTGAAAGCTCCTACGAGCAGTACTTC.

The chain has TRBV5-1 and TRBJ2-7, with D tentatively TRBD2 (6 bases). Trimming removed 4 bases at V and 6 bases at J, with 14 bases between. Germline V gene lookup returns CDR1 SGHRS and CDR2 YFSETQ. The CDR3 totals 13 residues. CDR3 in DNA: TGCGCCAGCAGCCCGGGGGTAGGGAGCGAGCAGTACTTC. Its translation: CASSPGVGSEQYF. Full variable domain (rest looked up from reference TRBV5-1 and TRBJ2-7): KAGVTQTPRYLIKTRGQQVTLSCSPISGHRSVSWYQQTPGQGLQFLFEYFSETQRNKGNFPGRFSGRQFSNSRSEMNVSTLELGDSALYLCASSPGVGSEQYFGPGTRLTVT.

This clone was seen only a few times. The rearrangement uses TRBV18 and TRBJ2-2; 8 bases align to TRBD1. CDR1 is KGHSH, CDR2 LQKENI, per germline. V lost 4 bases and J lost 1; bases outside the gene matches: 5. The CDR3 runs to 16 residues. The CDR3 DNA sequence: TGTGCCAGCTCACGATCCGGGACAGGGAACACCGGGGAGCTGTTTTTT. Amino acids: CASSRSGTGNTGELFF.

V and J are TRBV5-5 and TRBJ1-2, with D hard to call. Trimming removed 3 bases from V and 3 bases from J, with 18 bases in between. From germline, CDR1 is SGHKS and CDR2 YYEKEE (reference sequence). There are 16 residues in the CDR3. CDR3 DNA: TGTGCCAGCAGCTCAGGTCTCCGCCTTCACGACTATGGCTACACCTTC. This codes for CASSSGLRLHDYGYTF.

This sequence joins TRBV10-2 and TRBJ2-5; 12 bases are a match to TRBD2. V lost 0 bases, J lost 4 bases, and 18 bases stayed unmatched. CDR1 is WSHSY and CDR2 is SAAADI in the germline V gene. The CDR3 totals 21 residues. DNA of the CDR3: TGCGCCAGCAGTGAGTCGCTTTTGAAGGCTAGCGGGGGGGCACGGAGAGAGACCCAGTACTTC. It encodes CASSESLLKASGGARRETQYF.

The rearrangement joins TRBV12-3 or TRBV12-4 to TRBJ2-7, with TRBD1 matching 8 bases. V shed 3 bases, J shed 3 bases, and the junction held 1 base outside the gene matches. This CDR3 has 13 amino acids. The CDR3 is CASSFRGHYEQYF. DNA of the CDR3: TGTGCCAGCAGTTTCAGGGGGCACTACGAGCAGTACTTC.

In its sample, this clone was seen a few times. The rearrangement links TRBV6-5 to TRBJ1-5, with unresolved D. Per the germline V gene, CDR1 is MNHEY and CDR2 is SVGAGI. CDR3 length: 13 residues. Trimming removed 9 bases at V and 5 bases at J, with 14 bases between. The CDR3 DNA is TGTGCCAGTCGACTCTCGGGATATCAGCCCCAGCATTTT. Its translation is CASRLSGYQPQHF.

This chain connects TRBV3-1 (or the pseudogene TRBV3-2) to TRBJ2-7; D is possibly TRBD2 (5 bases). The germline V and J ends were trimmed by 4 bases and 6 bases, with 22 bases remaining between them. The CDR3 spans 16 residues. The germline V gene has CDR1 LGHDT and CDR2 YNNKEL (reference sequence). CDR3 DNA sequence: TGTGCCAGCAGCCTCTCGGGGAAGTCCTCCTTCGCCGAGCAGTACTTC. Translation gives CASSLSGKSSFAEQYF.

A single count supports this clone. The CDR3 DNA follows: TGTGCCAGCAGCTTAGTAAGGGACAGGGAAGCTTTCTTT. This translates into CASSLVRDREAFF. The chain couples TRBV7-9 to TRBJ1-1, with 8 bases matching TRBD1. Germline trimming cut 1 base from V and 8 bases from J; bases unmatched to any gene: 3. The CDR3 loop spans 13 amino acids. Germline V CDR1 and CDR2: SEHNR, FQNEAQ (reference sequence).

The chain uses TRBV30 and TRBJ2-2; 7 bases line up with TRBD2. Germline CDR1 reads GTSNPN; CDR2 reads SVGIG (reference sequence). V dropped 3 bases and J dropped 4; count of bases not matched to a gene: 8. The CDR3 sequence is 15 residues long. The CDR3 DNA follows: TGTGCCTGGAGGTCCTCGGTAGCGGGCACCGGGGAGCTGTTTTTT. This gives the protein CAWRSSVAGTGELFF.

The chain has TRBV3-1 (or the pseudogene TRBV3-2) and TRBJ1-4, with D uncertain. Deletions cut 1 base from V and 0 bases from J, with 9 bases between. Looked up from germline, CDR1 is LGHDT and CDR2 is YNNKEL (reference sequence). This CDR3 region has 16 residues. DNA for the CDR3: TGTGCCAGCAGCCAAGTGGGCATTGCAACTAATGAAAAACTGTTTTTT. This codes for CASSQVGIATNEKLFF.

The rearrangement links TRBV10-1 to TRBJ2-1, with 8 positions matching TRBD2. Losses at the gene ends were 3 bases for V and 8 bases for J; bases not matched to a gene: 9. The CDR3 length is 15 residues. In germline, CDR1 is WNHNN, CDR2 SYGVQD (reference sequence). Here the CDR3 DNA reads TGCGCCAGCAGTGAAGCCAGCGGGGGCCCCGATGAGCAGTTCTTC. Translated: CASSEASGGPDEQFF.

This chain links TRBV9 with TRBJ2-1, with 10 bases lining up with TRBD2. V shed 6 bases and J 6 bases; nucleotides not matched to a gene: 6. The length of the CDR3 is 14 residues. Per germline, CDR1 SGDLS and CDR2 YYNGEE. This CDR3 reads CASTGTSVSNEQFF. The CDR3 nucleotides are TGTGCCAGCACCGGGACTAGCGTATCCAATGAGCAGTTCTTC. The full variable domain, in which reference TRBV9 and TRBJ2-1 provide the parts outside the CDR3, is DSGVTQTPKHLITATGQRVTLRCSPRSGDLSVYWYQQSLDQGLQFLIQYYNGEERAKGNILERFSAQQFPDLHSELNLSSLELGDSALYFCASTGTSVSNEQFFGPGTRLTVL.

V usage is TRBV6-5 and J usage is TRBJ1-4; 9 bases map to TRBD1. The CDR3 contains 15 residues. V gave up 6 bases and J gave up 5 bases; unmatched junction bases: 7. Looked up from germline, CDR1 is MNHEY and CDR2 is SVGAGI. The CDR3 DNA sequence: TGTGCCAGCAGCAATCCGGGACAGGGAAATGAAAAACTGTTTTTT. It specifies CASSNPGQGNEKLFF.

This rearrangement joins TRBV6-6 to TRBJ1-5; D is possibly TRBD1 (5 bases). Trimming removed 5 bases from V and 7 bases from J, with 12 bases in between. Germline V lookup: CDR1 MNHNY, CDR2 SVGAGI (reference sequence). The CDR3 has 13 residues. Written as DNA, the CDR3 is TGTGCCAGCAGTGGAGGGGTAGGGCAGCCCCAGCATTTT. This codes for CASSGGVGQPQHF.

The chain carries TRBV10-1 and TRBJ1-1, with TRBD1 matching 7 bases. The J segment lost 0 bases and the V segment lost 5 bases, leaving 12 bases of the junction unmatched. The germline gives CDR1 WNHNN, CDR2 SYGVQD (reference sequence). CDR3 length: 17 residues. The CDR3 DNA reads as TGCGCCAGCAGTCACCAGGGGGACGCCTTGATGAACACTGAAGCTTTCTTT. Protein product: CASSHQGDALMNTEAFF.

This rearrangement joins TRBV3-1 (or the pseudogene TRBV3-2) to TRBJ2-2, with 12 bases fitting TRBD1. Germline CDR1 reads LGHDT; CDR2 reads YNNKEL (reference sequence). This CDR3 has 18 residues. The V segment lost 4 bases and the J segment 7 bases; nucleotides outside the gene matches: 13. The CDR3 DNA is TGTGCCAGCAGCCCTCAACTCGGGGACAGGGGGCTGGTCGGGGAGCTGTTTTTT. Amino acids: CASSPQLGDRGLVGELFF.

The gene calls are TRBV18 and TRBJ2-7; D may be TRBD2 (5 bases). Deletions cut 3 bases from V and 6 bases from J, with 24 bases between. CDR1 KGHSH and CDR2 LQKENI come from the germline V gene. This CDR3 is built from 17 residues. For the CDR3, the DNA is TGTGCCAGCTCACCTGCACCCCCGGAGAGGGTCCCCGGCGAGCAGTACTTC. Protein product: CASSPAPPERVPGEQYF. The full variable domain, with the rest looked up from reference TRBV18 and TRBJ2-7, is NAGVMQNPRHLVRRRGQEARLRCSPMKGHSHVYWYRQLPEEGLKFMVYLQKENIIDESGMPKERFSAEFPKEGPSILRIQQVVRGDSAAYFCASSPAPPERVPGEQYFGPGTRLTVT.

The chain links TRBV7-2 to TRBJ1-2, with D possibly TRBD1 on 5 matching bases. The CDR3 spans 12 residues. Trimming took off 8 bases at V and 5 bases at J, with 12 bases between the two ends. Germline CDR1 SGHTA, CDR2 FQGNSA. CDR3 loop: CASGGAPYGYTF. The CDR3 DNA reads as TGTGCCAGCGGCGGGGCCCCGTATGGCTACACCTTC.

V gene TRBV24-1 combines with J gene TRBJ1-5, with 8 bases aligning to TRBD1. The CDR3 extends over 14 amino acids. From germline, CDR1 is KGHDR and CDR2 SFDVKD. Trimming took 4 bases from V and 7 from J; bases not matched to a gene: 5. CDR3 in amino acids: CATSEAQGEQPQHF. The CDR3 DNA sequence: TGTGCCACCAGTGAAGCACAGGGGGAGCAGCCCCAGCATTTT.

The chain links TRBV19 to TRBJ2-7, with D possibly matching TRBD1 (6 bases). V lost 4 bases, J lost 4 bases, and 17 bases lay in between. From germline, CDR1 is LNHDA and CDR2 SQIVND (reference sequence). The CDR3 has 15 residues. CDR3 sequence reads: CASSRSPGAVYEQYF. For the CDR3, the DNA is TGTGCCAGTAGTAGATCCCCAGGGGCCGTTTACGAGCAGTACTTC.

The V and J genes are TRBV2 and TRBJ1-5; 9 bases match TRBD1. Germline CDR1 SNHLY, CDR2 FYNNEI. This CDR3 contains 14 residues. The ends lost 6 bases at V and 6 bases at J; junction bases unmatched: 6. CDR3 in DNA: TGTGCCAGCAGCGCCGGGACAGGGAGTCAGCCCCAGCATTTT. This gives the protein CASSAGTGSQPQHF.

This clone was observed a handful of times. The chain links TRBV27 to TRBJ2-6; D not certain. The V gene's germline CDR1 is MNHEY and CDR2 SMNVEV (reference sequence). The V and J ends lost 3 bases and 7 bases respectively, with 13 bases between them. The CDR3 extends over 15 amino acids. In DNA, the CDR3 is TGTGCCAGCAGTTTCGACATGATGGGTGCCAACGTCCTGACTTTC. As protein: CASSFDMMGANVLTF. The variable domain in full, completed from reference TRBV27 and TRBJ2-6, reads EAQVTQNPRYLITVTGKKLTVTCSQNMNHEYMSWYRQDPGLGLRQIYYSMNVEVTDKGDVPEGYKVSRKEKRNFPLILESPSPNQTSLYFCASSFDMMGANVLTFGAGSRLTVL.

The chain couples TRBV5-4 to TRBJ2-1; 10 bases align to TRBD2. The CDR3 spans 15 residues. J gave up 9 bases and V 3 bases, and 9 bases lay outside the gene matches. The germline CDR1 and CDR2 sequences are SGHNT and YYREEE (reference sequence). This chain's CDR3 is CASSSPAGGSVEQFF. The CDR3 DNA reads as TGTGCCAGCAGCTCCCCAGCGGGGGGGTCTGTTGAGCAGTTCTTC.

The V gene is TRBV3-1 (or the pseudogene TRBV3-2), the J gene TRBJ1-2; 9 bases fit TRBD1. Germline CDR1 and CDR2: LGHDT and YNNKEL (reference sequence). Germline trimming cut 4 bases from V and 6 bases from J; bases unmatched to any gene: 12. CDR3 length equals 16 residues. The CDR3 loop reads CASSLRTGGAVNGYTF. CDR3 DNA: TGTGCCAGCAGCCTTAGAACAGGGGGCGCGGTAAATGGCTACACCTTC.

The chain carries TRBV10-2 and TRBJ2-3, with 8 bases that match TRBD2. J gave up 2 bases and V 3 bases, and 7 bases lay outside the gene matches. CDR3 length: 16 residues. The germline CDR1 and CDR2 sequences are WSHSY and SAAADI. The CDR3 nucleotides are TGCGCCAGCAGTGATCAGGAGCGGGAGACCACAGATACGCAGTATTTT. It codes for CASSDQERETTDTQYF.

The gene calls are TRBV18 and TRBJ2-2; 7 nucleotides align to TRBD1. V gave up 6 bases and J gave up 3 bases; unmatched junction bases: 4. Germline loops: CDR1 KGHSH, CDR2 LQKENI. CDR3 length equals 14 residues. CDR3 residues: CASSPDRHTGELFF. CDR3 nucleotides: TGTGCCAGCTCGCCGGACAGGCACACCGGGGAGCTGTTTTTT.

The V call is TRBV4-1, the J call TRBJ1-5, with D perhaps TRBD1 (5 bases). The length of the CDR3 is 17 residues. Trimming took 0 bases from V and 4 from J, leaving 16 bases between them. Looked up from germline, CDR1 is MGHRA and CDR2 is YSYEKL. CDR3 nucleotide sequence: TGCGCCAGCAGCCAAGAGAGGATGGCAGGGTCAAATCAGCCCCAGCATTTT. It yields the protein CASSQERMAGSNQPQHF.

The chain has TRBV1 and TRBJ2-5; the table's D call of TRBD2 was not tested on the DNA. TRBV1 is described as a pseudogene. The CDR3 is 17 amino acids. CDR3 protein: CTSSATPSGGTGETQYF. The CDR3 nucleotides are TGCACCAGCAGCGCCACCCCCAGCGGGGGGACCGGGGAGACCCAGTACTTC.

The rearrangement uses TRBV15 and TRBJ1-1, with 8 bases that match TRBD1. CDR1 is LNHNV and CDR2 is YYDKDF in the germline V gene (reference sequence). This CDR3 is built from 16 residues. The ends lost 3 bases at V and 0 bases at J; junction bases unmatched: 6. CDR3 protein: CATSRTGVTMNTEAFF. The CDR3 DNA reads as TGTGCCACCAGCAGGACAGGGGTTACCATGAACACTGAAGCTTTCTTT.

The chain employs TRBV16 and TRBJ1-1; maybe TRBD1 (5 bases). The CDR3 runs to 12 residues. The V gene's germline CDR1 is KGHSY and CDR2 FQNENV. The V and J ends lost 0 bases and 7 bases respectively, with 6 bases between them. CDR3 nucleotides: TGTGCCAGCAGCCAATCGGGGGGTGAAGCTTTCTTT. It codes for CASSQSGGEAFF.